This T cell receptor (beta chain) was sequenced during a study of OX40 agonist ivuxolimab in advanced cancers. Study as a whole: Ivuxolimab, an antibody acting as an agonist of OX40 (CD134), was used to treat patients. Study-wide findings and caveats: Some patients who did not respond also had low normalized T-cell clonal expansion. Patients with a partial response at 0.1-3.0 mg/kg had among the lowest clonal expansion.

TCRdb keeps only in-frame clones here, not all; method: immunoSEQ multiplex PCR. The sample holds approximately 70,000 clones; around nine tenths are singletons and the top ten take 0.25% to 0.3%. The germline gives CDR1 LGHNA, CDR2 YNFKEQ. This CDR3 comprises 15 residues. The trim removed 2 bases at V and 6 bases at J, leaving 6 bases unmatched. About this clone itself: Its target is unknown.

This rearrangement joins TRBV4-2 to TRBJ2-1, with TRBD1 identical over 8 bases. The TCR comes from an adult with an advanced solid tumor such as melanoma, head and neck, liver or kidney cancer. The sample here was CD4+ or CD8+ T cells sorted from blood, taken in a trial of the OX40 agonist ivuxolimab. The CDR3 sequence is CASSQSRTGSNEQFF. The CDR3 DNA reads TGTGCCAGCAGCCAATCTCGGACAGGGAGCAATGAGCAGTTCTTC.